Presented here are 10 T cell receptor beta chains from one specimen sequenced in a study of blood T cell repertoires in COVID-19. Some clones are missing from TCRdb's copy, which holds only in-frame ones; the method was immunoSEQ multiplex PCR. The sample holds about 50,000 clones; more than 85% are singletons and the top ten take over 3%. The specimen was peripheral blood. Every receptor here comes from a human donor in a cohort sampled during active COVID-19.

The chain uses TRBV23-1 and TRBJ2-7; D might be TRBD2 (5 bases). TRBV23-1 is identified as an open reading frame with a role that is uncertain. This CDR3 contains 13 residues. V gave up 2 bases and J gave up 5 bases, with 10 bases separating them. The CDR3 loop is CASSQQDFHEQYV. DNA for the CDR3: TGCGCCAGCAGTCAACAGGACTTCCACGAGCAGTACGTC.

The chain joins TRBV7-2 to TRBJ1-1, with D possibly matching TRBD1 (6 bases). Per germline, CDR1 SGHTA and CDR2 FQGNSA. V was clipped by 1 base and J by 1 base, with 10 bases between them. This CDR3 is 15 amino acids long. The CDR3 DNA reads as TGTGCCAGCAGCTTAGGGACAGTCTCGAACACTGAAGCTTTCTTT. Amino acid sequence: CASSLGTVSNTEAFF.

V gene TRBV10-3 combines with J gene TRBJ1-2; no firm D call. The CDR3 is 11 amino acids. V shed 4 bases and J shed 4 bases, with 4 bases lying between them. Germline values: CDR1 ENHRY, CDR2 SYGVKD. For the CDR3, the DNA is TGTGCCATCAGTGCAGGCTATGGCTACACCTTC. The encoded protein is CAISAGYGYTF.

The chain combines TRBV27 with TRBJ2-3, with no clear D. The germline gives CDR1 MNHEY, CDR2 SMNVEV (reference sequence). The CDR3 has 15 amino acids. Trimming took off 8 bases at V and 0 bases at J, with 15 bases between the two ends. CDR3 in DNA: TGTGCCAGCCGAGAACTTTCCCCTAGCACAGATACGCAGTATTTT. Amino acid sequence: CASRELSPSTDTQYF.

The CDR3 loop is CASSVFSVDTEAFF. Written as DNA, the CDR3 is TGTGCCAGCAGCGTATTTTCGGTGGACACTGAAGCTTTCTTT. This rearrangement joins TRBV9 to TRBJ1-1; D unresolved. Germline V gives CDR1 SGDLS, CDR2 YYNGEE. Trimming pared 1 base from V and 3 bases from J, leaving 10 bases between. The CDR3 length is 14 residues.

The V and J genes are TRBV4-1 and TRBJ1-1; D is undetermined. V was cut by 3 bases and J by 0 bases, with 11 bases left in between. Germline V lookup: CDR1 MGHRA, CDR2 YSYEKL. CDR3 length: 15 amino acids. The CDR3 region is CASSHSADMNTEAFF. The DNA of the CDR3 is TGCGCCAGCAGCCATTCGGCGGATATGAACACTGAAGCTTTCTTT.

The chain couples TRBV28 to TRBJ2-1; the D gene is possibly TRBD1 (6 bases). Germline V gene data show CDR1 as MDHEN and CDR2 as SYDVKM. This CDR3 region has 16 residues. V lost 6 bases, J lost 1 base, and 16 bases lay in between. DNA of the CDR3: TGTGCCAGCAGCCCCTACAGGGCTAATTCCTACAATGAGCAGTTCTTC. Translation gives CASSPYRANSYNEQFF.

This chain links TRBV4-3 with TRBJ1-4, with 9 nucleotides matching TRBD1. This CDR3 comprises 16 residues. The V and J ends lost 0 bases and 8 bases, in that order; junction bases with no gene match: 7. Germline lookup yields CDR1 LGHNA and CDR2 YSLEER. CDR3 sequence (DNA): TGCGCCAGCAGCCAAGATTCTGGGACAGGGAACGAAAAACTGTTTTTT. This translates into CASSQDSGTGNEKLFF.

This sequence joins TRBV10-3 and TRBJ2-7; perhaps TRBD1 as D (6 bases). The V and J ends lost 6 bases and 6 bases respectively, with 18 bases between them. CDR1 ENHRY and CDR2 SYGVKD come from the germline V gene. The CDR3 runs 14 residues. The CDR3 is CAIRRTENPTEQYF. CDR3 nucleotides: TGTGCCATCAGAAGGACAGAAAACCCAACCGAGCAGTACTTC.

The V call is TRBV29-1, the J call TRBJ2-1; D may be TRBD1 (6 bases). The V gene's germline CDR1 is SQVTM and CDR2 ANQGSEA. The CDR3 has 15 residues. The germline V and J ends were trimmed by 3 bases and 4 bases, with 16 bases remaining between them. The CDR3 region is CSVDASGAQYNEQFF. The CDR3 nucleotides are TGCAGCGTTGATGCCTCAGGGGCCCAATACAATGAGCAGTTCTTC.